This T cell receptor (beta chain) originates from a study of blood T cell repertoires in COVID-19. Overall study context: Collection of acute and convalescent COVID-19 samples took place in the United States, Italy and Spain. Nucleic acid was either cDNA or gDNA, and it came from T cells, B-cell-depleted T cells, or PBMCs.

Study processing details: Nucleated cell number was recorded as an estimate derived from reference gene primer amplification. The data were produced by immunoSEQ multiplex PCR, yet TCRdb's version contains in-frame clones alone and is incomplete. V and J calls and clone size are those listed in that table; D and trimming were worked out from the DNA. The data show about 70,000 clones, about 87% seen once. This CDR3 contains 14 residues. This receptor was obtained from a man aged 50 to 60 with active COVID-19. This chain connects TRBV21-1 to TRBJ2-7; the table's D gene call, TRBD1, was not cross checked with the DNA. TRBV21-1 counts as a pseudogene. Sample: peripheral blood. The CDR3 bases are TGTGCCAGCAGACGGACAGGACGCTCCTACGAGCAGTACTTC. Its translation is CASRRTGRSYEQYF.